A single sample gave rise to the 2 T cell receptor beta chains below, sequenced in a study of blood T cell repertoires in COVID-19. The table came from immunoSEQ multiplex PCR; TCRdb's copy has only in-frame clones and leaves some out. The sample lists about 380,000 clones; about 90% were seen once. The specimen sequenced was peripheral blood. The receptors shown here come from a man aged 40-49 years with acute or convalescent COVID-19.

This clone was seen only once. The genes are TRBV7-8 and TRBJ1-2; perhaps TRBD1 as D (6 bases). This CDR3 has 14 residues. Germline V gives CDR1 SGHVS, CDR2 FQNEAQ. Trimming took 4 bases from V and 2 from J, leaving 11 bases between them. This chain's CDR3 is CASSYSRGNYGYTF. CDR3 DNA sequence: TGTGCCAGCAGCTACTCCAGGGGAAACTATGGCTACACCTTC.

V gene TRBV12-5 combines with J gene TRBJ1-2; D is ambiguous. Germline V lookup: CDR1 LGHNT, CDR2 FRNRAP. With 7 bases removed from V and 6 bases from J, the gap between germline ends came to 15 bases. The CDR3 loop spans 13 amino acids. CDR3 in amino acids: CASAGVTLDGYTF. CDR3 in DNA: TGTGCTAGTGCCGGGGTAACCCTGGATGGCTACACCTTC.